This T cell receptor beta chain was identified in a study of blood T cells in healthy people across ages. This clonotype was seen a handful of times. The antigen is not known. Isolated per sample were at least 6.5 million PBMCs. For the second PCR, which ran for about 6 to 11 cycles, a sample-barcoded 5' primer and a J-beta primer mix were used. Each CDR3 protein is one row after TCRdb ran MiXCR on the 5' RACE reads. The data contain roughly 860,000 distinct CDR3 sequences, 55% to 65% of them seen just once; the ten biggest clones take up roughly a quarter. Study-level results: A greater number of naive CD4+ cells and higher diversity distinguished long-lived donors from aged donors. Per million T cells, the diversity of TCR beta decreased roughly linearly as age advanced.

CDR3 length equals 14 residues. Germline assignment: CDR1 MNHNS and CDR2 SASEGT. Unmatched junction bases numbered 12, after V lost 3 bases and J lost 10 bases. The specimen was blood. This TCR came from a man younger than 45 in good health. This rearrangement joins TRBV6-1 to TRBJ2-7; TRBD2 matches at 7 bases. The CDR3: CASSDALYGGEQYF. The CDR3 nucleotides are TGTGCCAGCAGTGACGCGTTATATGGGGGGGAACAGTACTTC.